This TCR beta chain comes out of a study of blood T cell repertoires in COVID-19. Looking at the study overall: Acute and convalescent COVID-19 specimens originated in the United States, Italy and Spain. From T cells, B-cell-depleted T cells, or PBMCs came the material, which was cDNA or gDNA.

Germline CDR1 is SGHAT and CDR2 is FQNNGV. This CDR3 has 13 amino acids. Trimming took off 2 bases at V and 3 bases at J, with 8 bases between the two ends. In Seattle, patients joined the study during active infection and were tracked longitudinally. In the original processing: Amplification of reference gene primers was used by the study to estimate nucleated cell counts. Assay: immunoSEQ multiplex PCR; the TCRdb copy retains only in-frame clones and omits some. From that table come the V and J calls and clone size; the DNA was used to work out D and trimming. The table lists 150,000 to 200,000 clones, more than 75% of them singletons.

This TCR was sampled from a woman aged 55-70 years with COVID-19, enrolled during active disease. The J gene is TRBJ2-7, the V gene TRBV11-2, with unresolved D. Sequencing used peripheral blood. CDR3 sequence (DNA): TGTGCCAGCAGCTTATCACAGAGCTACGAGCAGTACTTC. Translation gives CASSLSQSYEQYF. Full variable domain (missing parts from reference TRBV11-2 and TRBJ2-7): EAGVAQSPRYKIIEKRQSVAFWCNPISGHATLYWYQQILGQGPKLLIQFQNNGVVDDSQLPKDRFSAERLKGVDSTLKIQPAKLEDSAVYLCASSLSQSYEQYFGPGTRLTVT.